The clone carrying this TCR beta chain was observed a few times. Its target is unknown. The CDR3 has 14 amino acids. Germline lookup yields CDR1 ENHRY and CDR2 SYGVKD. Between the trimmed V and J ends, which lost 0 bases and 4 bases, there was a span of 7 bases. The authors reverse transcribed all of the isolated RNA, so sequencing captured expressed TCRB transcripts. For naive, central memory and regulatory T cell samples, reads averaged approximately 3.6 million. Sequencing used immunoSEQ multiplex PCR; TCRdb keeps in-frame clones, though not all of them. Among 400,000 to 500,000 clones listed, about 15% were seen once. This entry is derived from a study of beta chain features in type 1 diabetes. About the research overall: Sorted cells numbering approximately 110,000,000 were examined across all samples.

Only one heparinised blood draw was taken per donor, and its volume averaged approximately 0.11 L. General observations from the study: Among type 1 diabetes patients, VDJ junctions had fewer insertions and more deletions.

The chain carries TRBV10-3 and TRBJ2-1; no firm D call. The sample was naive CD4+ T cells from blood. The sequence came from a young man in good health. CDR3 sequence reads: CAISESSSYNEQFF. DNA for the CDR3: TGTGCCATCAGTGAGTCCTCGAGTTACAATGAGCAGTTCTTC.